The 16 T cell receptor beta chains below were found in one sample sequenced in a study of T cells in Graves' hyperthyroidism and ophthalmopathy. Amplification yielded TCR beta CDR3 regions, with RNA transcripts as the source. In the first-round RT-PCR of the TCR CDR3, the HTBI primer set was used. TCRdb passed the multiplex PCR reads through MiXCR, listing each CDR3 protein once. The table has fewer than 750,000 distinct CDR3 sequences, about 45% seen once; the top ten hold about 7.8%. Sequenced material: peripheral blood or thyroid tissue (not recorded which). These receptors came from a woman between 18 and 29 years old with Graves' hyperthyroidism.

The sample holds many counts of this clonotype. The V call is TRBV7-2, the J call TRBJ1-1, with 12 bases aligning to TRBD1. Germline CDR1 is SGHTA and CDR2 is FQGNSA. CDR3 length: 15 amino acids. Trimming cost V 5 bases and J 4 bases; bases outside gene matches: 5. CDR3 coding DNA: TGTGCCAGCAGCGCGATGGGACAGGGGGCCACTGAAGCTTTCTTT. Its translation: CASSAMGQGATEAFF. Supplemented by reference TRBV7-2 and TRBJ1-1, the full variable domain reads GAGVSQSPSNKVTEKGKDVELRCDPISGHTALYWYRQSLGQGLEFLIYFQGNSAPDKSGLPSDRFSAERTGGSVSTLTIQRTQQEDSAVYLCASSAMGQGATEAFFGQGTRLTVV.

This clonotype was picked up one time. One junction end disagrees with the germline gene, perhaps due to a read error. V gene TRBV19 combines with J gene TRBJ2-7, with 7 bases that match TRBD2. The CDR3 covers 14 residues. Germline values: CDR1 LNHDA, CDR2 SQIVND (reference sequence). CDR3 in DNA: TGTGCCAGTAGTATTCCGGGAGGCTACAATGAGCGGTACTTC. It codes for CASSIPGGYNERYF.

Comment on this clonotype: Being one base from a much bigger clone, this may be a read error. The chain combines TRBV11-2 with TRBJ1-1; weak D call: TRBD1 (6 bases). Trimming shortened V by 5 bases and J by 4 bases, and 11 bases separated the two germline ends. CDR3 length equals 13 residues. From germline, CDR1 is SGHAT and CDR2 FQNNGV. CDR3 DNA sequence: TGTGCCAGCAGCCAAGGGGGATCCACTGAAGCTTTCTTT. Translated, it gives CASSQGGSTEAFF.

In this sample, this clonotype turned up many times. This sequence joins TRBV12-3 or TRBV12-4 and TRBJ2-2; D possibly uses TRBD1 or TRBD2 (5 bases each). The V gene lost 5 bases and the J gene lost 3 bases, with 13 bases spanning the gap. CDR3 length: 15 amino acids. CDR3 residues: CASSDGLTDTGELFF. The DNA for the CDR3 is TGTGCCAGCAGTGACGGACTGACAGACACCGGGGAGCTGTTTTTT.

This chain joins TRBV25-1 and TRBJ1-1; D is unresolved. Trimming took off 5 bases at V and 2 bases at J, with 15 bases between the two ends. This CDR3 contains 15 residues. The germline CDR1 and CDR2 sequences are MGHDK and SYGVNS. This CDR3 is CASSLSQGKNTEAFF. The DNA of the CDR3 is TGTGCCAGCAGTTTATCACAAGGGAAAAACACTGAAGCTTTCTTT.

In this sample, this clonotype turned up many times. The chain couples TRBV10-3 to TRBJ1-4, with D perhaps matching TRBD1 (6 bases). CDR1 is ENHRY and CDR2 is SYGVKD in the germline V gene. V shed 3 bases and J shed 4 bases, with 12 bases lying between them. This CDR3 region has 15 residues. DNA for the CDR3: TGTGCCATCAGTGAAACTCAGGACAGTAATGAAAAACTGTTTTTT. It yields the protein CAISETQDSNEKLFF.

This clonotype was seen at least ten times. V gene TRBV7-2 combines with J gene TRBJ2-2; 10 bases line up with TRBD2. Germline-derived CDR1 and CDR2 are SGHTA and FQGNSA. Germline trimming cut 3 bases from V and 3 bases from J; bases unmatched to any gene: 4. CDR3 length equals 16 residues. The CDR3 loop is CASSLFLAGDTGELFF. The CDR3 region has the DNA TGTGCCAGCAGCTTGTTTCTAGCGGGAGACACCGGGGAGCTGTTTTTT.

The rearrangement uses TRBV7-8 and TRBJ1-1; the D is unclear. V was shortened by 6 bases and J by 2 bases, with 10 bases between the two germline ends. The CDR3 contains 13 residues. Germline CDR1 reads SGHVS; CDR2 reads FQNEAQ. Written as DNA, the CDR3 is TGTGCCAGCAGGCCAGACTCAAACACTGAAGCTTTCTTT. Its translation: CASRPDSNTEAFF.

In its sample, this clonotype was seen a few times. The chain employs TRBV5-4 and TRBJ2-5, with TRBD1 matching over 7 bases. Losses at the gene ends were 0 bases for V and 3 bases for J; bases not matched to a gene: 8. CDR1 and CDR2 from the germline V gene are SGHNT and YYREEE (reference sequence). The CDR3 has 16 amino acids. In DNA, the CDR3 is TGTGCCAGCAGCTTGGGAGGGGGCGGATCGGAAGAGACCCAGTACTTC. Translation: CASSLGGGGSEETQYF.

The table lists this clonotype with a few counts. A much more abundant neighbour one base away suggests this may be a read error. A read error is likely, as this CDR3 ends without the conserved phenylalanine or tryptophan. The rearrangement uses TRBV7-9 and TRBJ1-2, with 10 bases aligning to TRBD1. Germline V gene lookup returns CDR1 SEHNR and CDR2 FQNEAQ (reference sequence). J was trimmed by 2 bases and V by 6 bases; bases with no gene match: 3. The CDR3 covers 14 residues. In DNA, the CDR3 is TGTGCCAGCAGTTCGGGACAGGGGAACTATGGCTACACCCTC. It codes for CASSSGQGNYGYTL.

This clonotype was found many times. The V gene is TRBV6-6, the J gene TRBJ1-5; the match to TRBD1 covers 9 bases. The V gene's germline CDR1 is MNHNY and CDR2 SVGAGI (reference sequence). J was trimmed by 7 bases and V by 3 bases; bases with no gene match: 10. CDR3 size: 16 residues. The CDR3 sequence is CASSYSDRGRGQPQHF. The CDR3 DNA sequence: TGTGCCAGCAGTTATTCGGACAGGGGTAGAGGGCAGCCCCAGCATTTT.

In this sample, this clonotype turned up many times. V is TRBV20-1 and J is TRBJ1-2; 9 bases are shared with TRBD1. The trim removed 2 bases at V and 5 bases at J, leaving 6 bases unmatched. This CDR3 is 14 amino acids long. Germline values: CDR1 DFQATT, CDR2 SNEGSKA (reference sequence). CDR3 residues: CSARPRTGVYGYTF. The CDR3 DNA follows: TGCAGTGCTAGACCCAGGACAGGGGTTTATGGCTACACCTTC.

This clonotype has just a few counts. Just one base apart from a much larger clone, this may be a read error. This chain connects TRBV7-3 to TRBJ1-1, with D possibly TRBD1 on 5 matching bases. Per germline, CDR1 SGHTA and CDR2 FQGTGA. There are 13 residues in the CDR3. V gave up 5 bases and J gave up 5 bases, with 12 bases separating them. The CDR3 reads CASSPGSGTEAFF. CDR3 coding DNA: TGTGCCAGCAGCCCAGGGTCTGGTACTGAAGCTTTCTTT.

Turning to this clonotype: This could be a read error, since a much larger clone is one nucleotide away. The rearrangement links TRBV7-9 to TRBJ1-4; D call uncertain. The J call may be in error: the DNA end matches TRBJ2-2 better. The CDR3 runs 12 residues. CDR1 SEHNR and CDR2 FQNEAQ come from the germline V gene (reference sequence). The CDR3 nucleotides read TGTGCCGGCAGCTCAATCGGGCGGGAGCTGTTTTTT. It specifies CAGSSIGRELFF.

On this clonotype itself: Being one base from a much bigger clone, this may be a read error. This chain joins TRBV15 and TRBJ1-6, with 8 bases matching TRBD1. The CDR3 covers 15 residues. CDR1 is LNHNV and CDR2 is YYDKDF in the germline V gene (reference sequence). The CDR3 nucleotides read TGTACCACCAGCAGAGACAGGGGTATAAATTCACCCCTCCACTTT. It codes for CTTSRDRGINSPLHF.

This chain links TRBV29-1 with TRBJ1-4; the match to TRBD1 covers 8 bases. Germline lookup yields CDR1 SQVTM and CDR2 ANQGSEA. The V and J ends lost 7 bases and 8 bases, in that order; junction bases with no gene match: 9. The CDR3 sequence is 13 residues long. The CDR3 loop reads CSARTGKEEKLFF. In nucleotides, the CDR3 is TGCAGCGCCCGGACAGGGAAGGAAGAAAAACTGTTTTTT.